This TCR beta chain was recorded in a study of cytomegalovirus exposure and HLA in healthy donors (dated by TCRdb to 2016 to 2017). With regard to the full study: In an earlier analysis of fewer than 750 of the donors, 276 Gb of sequence data and just under 120 million unique TCR beta sequences from 150 million to 200 million T cells were reported. An early release that covered more than 550 HLA-typed donors contained around 300 gigabases of sequencing data and around 80 million unique TCR sequences. The genetic ancestry cluster associated with self-reported Caucasian donors included around four fifths of the roughly 390 genotyped donors. The study was designed to test whether signatures of past pathogen exposure could be identified by cataloging public T cell receptors. The study used immunosequencing to profile the T cell repertoires of 670 or so subjects and linked those repertoires to cytomegalovirus serostatus. Along with the approximately 620-subject first cohort, a separate validation cohort of over a hundred different subjects was used. High-throughput TCR immunosequencing, statistical association of individual TCRs with disease status, and machine learning were combined to predict cytomegalovirus infection status. In a later analysis, previously published TCR beta repertoires from 666 donors were re-analyzed and high-resolution HLA genotyping was added so that TCR occurrence patterns could be studied. Rather than using new phenotypic data, the later analysis identified candidate immune exposures from TCR beta sequences and from how often those sequences occurred across donors. In an earlier analysis of roughly 580 of the donors, high-throughput TCR beta sequencing was used to judge whether each TCR beta V gene segment behaved as functional or pseudogenic. Donor age, sex, ethnicity and CMV serostatus were compiled together with the repertoire data. A later genetic analysis took genome-wide SNP genotypes for about three fifths of the roughly 700 donors and used that subset as a discovery cohort. All discovery cohort repertoires had been generated on a single sequencing platform. HLA typing included class I and class II loci at four-digit resolution. Typing coverage varied by locus: about 620-630 donors for A, B, C, DRB1 and DQB1; roughly 560 for DQA1; approximately 610 for DPA1; roughly 450 for DPB1. Roughly five DR-DQ haplotypes were handled as single units for association and clustering, since linkage in the cohort was strong. On average, roughly 250,000 unique TCR beta nucleotide sequences were sequenced per donor among fewer than 500 genotyped donors of the cohort, with roughly a sixth of those sequences being non-productive.

Its CDR3 holds 14 amino acids, cysteine through phenylalanine. The kept DNA is CDR3 alone, 42 bases in frame from the first base. The germline V gene provides CDR1 SNHLY and CDR2 FYNNEI. Trimming removed 6 bases from V and 0 bases from J; the gene matches leave 4 bases unexplained. On this clone itself: It has no known antigen specificity. Within one base of it there is no much larger clone, and no base qualities were kept.

Library preparation employed the immunoSEQ multiplex PCR assay. The multiplex PCR relied on a mix of 60 forward primers for TCR Vbeta segments and 13 reverse primers for TCR Jbeta segments. The CDR3 region of rearranged TCR beta genes was amplified from genomic DNA with a multiplex PCR assay. The Illumina HiSeq System was used to sequence the amplified TCR beta libraries as 87-base-pair reads. In the authors' own workflow: In a later analysis, tens of millions of unique TCR beta chains were counted across the roughly 670 repertoires, and roughly 10 million of these chains were shared by at least two donors. To remove PCR and sequencing errors, raw reads were error-corrected and collapsed into unique sequences using a nearest-neighbor algorithm that merged closely related sequences. Alignment of CDR3 sequences to IMGT reference sequences was used to assign V, D and J gene segments. For a sequence to be retained, a match of at least six nucleotides was required to both a V gene segment and a J gene segment. Rearrangements were called productive when the CDR3 lacked stop codons and stayed in frame with V and J; all others were non-productive. Following IMGT convention, CDR3 was defined as the stretch from the second conserved V-encoded cysteine up to the conserved J-encoded phenylalanine. Sequences without an unambiguous match to a single V gene segment were excluded from the earlier analysis of several hundred of the donors. In an earlier analysis of some 590 of the donors, a V segment was called functional when productive rearrangements were above 56.7%, and segregating when the standard deviation between donors exceeded 5%. To diagnose cytomegalovirus status from the catalog of TCR beta chain sequences, a statistical classification framework was built. In a later analysis, TCR nucleotide sequences were compared against IMGT/GENE-DB human TR gene sequences so that V and J genes could be assigned. The TCRdist pipeline was used in a later analysis to assign CDR3 sequences and most-parsimonious VDJ recombination scenarios. In a later analysis, every TCR beta chain was defined by the combination of its CDR3 amino acid sequence and its V-gene family, and reads without a unique V-gene family were dropped. A later analysis removed 592 highly shared, low-generation-probability nucleotide sequences to deal with suspected cross-contamination and a sequencing artifact. A later analysis calculated a clonal expansion index for each public chain from normalized within-repertoire ranks of inferred template counts. Generation probabilities in a later analysis came from a VDJ recombination model fitted to out-of-frame rearrangements, and those results were checked against IGoR. A later analysis scored TCR-TCR, TCR-HLA and TCR-CMV co-occurrence with hypergeometric tests, applying a repertoire-size bias correction to TCR pairs. In a later analysis, false discovery rates were estimated by permuting HLA or CMV assignments 20 times. In a later analysis, co-occurring TCRs were grouped with DBSCAN, and TCRdist sequence similarity was added when clustering was performed within HLA-allele-positive subsets. For co-occurrence clustering, repertoires with fewer than 30,000 or more than 120,000 public chains were excluded, along with about five repertoires with anomalous nucleotide sharing. The clones in this table, taken by TCRdb from immuneACCESS, are in-frame only. Not every clone is retained; where verified, under half of the shortfall comes from an unresolved V gene, and the cause of the rest is unknown. V, J and clone size were drawn from that table, and D and trimming were deduced from the DNA. The sample includes roughly 140,000 clones, with about 72% observed a single time. 2% to 2.5% of the sample is held by the ten biggest clonotypes.

The cohort consisted of hundreds of healthy bone marrow donors. All cohort members were sampled while nominally healthy, although unrecorded immune exposures were likely present. The donor tested CMV seronegative, placing the donor among the approximately 400 seronegative members of the cohort. Each donor provided a peripheral blood sample, and peripheral blood mononuclear cells were used for TCR beta sequencing. The Qiagen DNeasy Blood Extraction Kit was used to extract genomic DNA from the blood cell samples. What the study reported, not specific to this receptor: The presence/absence analyses assumed that sequencing depth was roughly uniform across donors, and that assumption may not be true. A cluster of highly shared sequence variants was judged likely to be a technical artifact of the sequencing pipeline. The study listed approximately 160 TCR beta chains as associated with cytomegalovirus. The cohort was sequenced for TCR beta chains only, and without alpha or paired-chain data the features that could be detected were limited. In a later analysis, HLA-associated TCR beta chains showed more clonal expansion and lower generation probabilities than non-associated chains that were equally common. Some IMGT-functional V segments, including TRBV6-2 and TRBV6-3, could not be distinguished by the 87-base-pair reads and were therefore excluded. A later genetic analysis associated a missense DCLRE1C variant with V-gene and J-gene trimming of TCR beta chains, and an independent cohort replicated the association. In a later analysis, 16,951 TCR beta sequences were associated with specific HLA alleles at a false discovery rate of 0.05. According to a later analysis, TCR association rates differed among HLA loci, with DRB1 alleles showing the most associated TCRs and HLA-C alleles showing the fewest. In an earlier analysis of some 540 of the donors, most TCR beta V segments appeared in productive rearrangements about 87% or about 30% of the time, broadly matching IMGT annotations. It was suggested by the authors that the approach could potentially be generalized to other disease states and immunological phenotypes. In a later genetic analysis, fewer N-insertions in productive TCRs were reported among donors in an Asian-associated ancestry cluster than the 666-donor mean. Immune exposure information for the cohort was limited to CMV serostatus. The classifier was reported to diagnose cytomegalovirus status with high specificity and sensitivity in both the original and validation cohorts. Because counts were too low, about 15 rarely observed V segments, including chromosome 9 orphons, were left out of the earlier analysis of a few hundred of the donors. Most TCR sequences were seen in very few donors, while some public TCRs were found in many individuals. A further reported finding was that TCR beta sequences accurately predicted the HLA-A and HLA-B alleles for most subjects in the first cohort. Because some donors lacked HLA typing at each locus, the association tests relied only on the typed subset. Most CMV-associated TCR beta chains appeared to be HLA-restricted in a later analysis, and the HLA associations seemed to be driven largely by CMV exposure. Several of the top co-occurrence clusters appeared to be linked to parvovirus B19, influenza, CMV and Epstein-Barr virus, according to a later analysis. Assigning TCR associations to individual alleles was difficult when HLA alleles, especially DR and DQ, strongly co-occurred. In vitro tests confirmed that three of the cytomegalovirus-associated TCR beta chains recognize cytomegalovirus antigens. Linkage disequilibrium might explain the correlated functional status among segregating V segments, but an unknown experimental factor could not be ruled out.

This clonotype was obtained from a man in his forties in good health and CMV-seronegative. The sequenced material came from PBMCs. This sequence uses TRBV2 and TRBJ1-1, with 7 junctional bases fitting TRBD1. The DNA sequence is as follows: TGTGCCAGCAGGGGACAGATGATGAACACTGAAGCTTTCTTT. It specifies CASRGQMMNTEAFF.